The entry below gives a single T cell receptor beta chain sequence along with its context. The CDR3 length is 13 residues. V lost 10 bases and J lost 2, with 12 bases in between. Germline loops: CDR1 WSHSY, CDR2 SAAADI. Method: immunoSEQ multiplex PCR; TCRdb's copy keeps in-frame clones and lacks some. The table lists roughly 68,000 clones, 89% of them singletons, with roughly 4.5% in the top ten. This sample is drawn from a study of blood T cell repertoires in COVID-19. The sample was peripheral blood. The J gene is TRBJ2-1, the V gene TRBV10-2; the D gene is possibly TRBD2 (6 bases). The TCR comes from a woman between 45 and 60 years old with active COVID-19. The CDR3 sequence is CATTTRAYNEQFF. For the CDR3, the DNA is TGCGCCACTACGACTAGAGCCTACAATGAGCAGTTCTTC.